Presented here are 9 T cell receptor beta chains from one specimen sequenced in a study of shared clonotypes between healthy human individuals. Sequenced by immunoSEQ multiplex PCR; TCRdb stores in-frame clones only, minus some. In the table there are around 2.5 million clones, 93% of which are singletons. Sequenced material: naive CD4+ T cells from PBMCs. Subset in this sample: CD45RA+ positively selected. The receptors here all came from a young man in good health. Some clones in this sample may be carry-over from other donors' samples.

The rearrangement links TRBV5-1 to TRBJ2-2; TRBD1 matches 8 bases. Unmatched junction bases numbered 6, after V lost 4 bases and J lost 4 bases. The CDR3 has 15 residues. Looked up from germline, CDR1 is SGHRS and CDR2 is YFSETQ. The CDR3 is CASSADRVFTGELFF. Here the CDR3 DNA reads TGCGCCAGCAGCGCGGACAGGGTTTTCACCGGGGAGCTGTTTTTT.

The CDR3, as DNA: TGTGCCAGCAGCCGGCTAGCCTCCTACAATGAGCAGTTCTTC. Its translation is CASSRLASYNEQFF. The chain uses TRBV7-2 and TRBJ2-1; tentative D call: TRBD2 (5 bases). The CDR3 extends over 14 amino acids. Germline lookup yields CDR1 SGHTA and CDR2 FQGNSA. The V and J ends lost 5 bases and 0 bases respectively, with 8 bases between them.

The DNA of the CDR3 is TGTGCCAGCTCACTCCTCCTCACCGGTACCGGGGAGCTGTTTTTT. This gives the protein CASSLLLTGTGELFF. The genes are TRBV18 and TRBJ2-2; D is unclear. The CDR3 spans 15 residues. The V and J ends lost 4 bases and 5 bases respectively, with 14 bases between them. Germline CDR1 is KGHSH and CDR2 is LQKENI. Filled out from reference TRBV18 and TRBJ2-2, the complete variable domain reads NAGVMQNPRHLVRRRGQEARLRCSPMKGHSHVYWYRQLPEEGLKFMVYLQKENIIDESGMPKERFSAEFPKEGPSILRIQQVVRGDSAAYFCASSLLLTGTGELFFGEGSRLTVL.

The chain combines TRBV5-1 with TRBJ2-7; 11 bases agree with TRBD1. The CDR3 is 14 amino acids. CDR1 is SGHRS, CDR2 YFSETQ, per germline. Trimming cost V 4 bases and J 6 bases; bases outside gene matches: 6. CDR3 nucleotides: TGCGCCAGCAGCCCCTTAGGACAGGGGGCCGAGCAGTACTTC. Translated, it gives CASSPLGQGAEQYF.

The chain carries TRBV7-6 and TRBJ2-2, with D hard to call. Germline V gives CDR1 SGHVS, CDR2 FNYEAQ. The CDR3 covers 13 residues. The V end lost 2 bases, the J end lost 4 bases, and 5 bases lay between the germline ends. The CDR3 nucleotides read TGTGCCAGCAGCTTAAGGACCACCGGGGAGCTGTTTTTT. Its translation: CASSLRTTGELFF.

This chain connects TRBV5-1 to TRBJ2-1; perhaps TRBD1 as D (5 bases). Per the germline V gene, CDR1 is SGHRS and CDR2 is YFSETQ. This CDR3 contains 13 residues. V was pared by 6 bases and J by 2 bases, with 9 bases between. This CDR3 reads CASKLDTYNEQFF. In nucleotides, the CDR3 is TGCGCCAGCAAACTGGACACCTACAATGAGCAGTTCTTC.

The J gene is TRBJ2-2, the V gene TRBV6-5, with 7 bases aligning to TRBD1. The CDR3 has 15 residues. V lost 2 bases, J lost 9 bases, and 9 bases stayed unmatched. CDR1 is MNHEY, CDR2 SVGAGI, per germline. CDR3 bases: TGTGCCAGCAGTTACCAACAGGGGTTCCGGCGGGAGCTGTTTTTT. Amino acid sequence: CASSYQQGFRRELFF.

The table lists this clone with a few counts. The V call is TRBV30, the J call TRBJ1-1; D gene unclear. The CDR3 contains 13 residues. V lost 0 bases and J lost 4, with 9 bases in between. Germline V CDR1 and CDR2: GTSNPN, SVGIG (reference sequence). The CDR3 region is CAWSVQAATEAFF. Written as DNA, the CDR3 is TGTGCCTGGAGTGTCCAGGCGGCCACTGAAGCTTTCTTT. The entire variable domain, with the rest obtained from reference TRBV30 and TRBJ1-1, is as follows: SQTIHQWPATLVQPVGSPLSLECTVEGTSNPNLYWYRQAAGRGLQLLFYSVGIGQISSEVPQNLSASRPQDRQFILSSKKLLLSDSGFYLCAWSVQAATEAFFGQGTRLTVV.

The chain has TRBV6-5 and TRBJ2-3; 7 bases map to TRBD2. V shed 2 bases, J shed 1 base, and the junction held 6 bases outside the gene matches. CDR1 is MNHEY and CDR2 is SVGAGI in the germline V gene. The CDR3 totals 16 residues. The CDR3 is CASSYLGRAGTDTQYF. Written as DNA, the CDR3 is TGTGCCAGCAGTTACCTAGGGAGGGCCGGCACAGATACGCAGTATTTT.